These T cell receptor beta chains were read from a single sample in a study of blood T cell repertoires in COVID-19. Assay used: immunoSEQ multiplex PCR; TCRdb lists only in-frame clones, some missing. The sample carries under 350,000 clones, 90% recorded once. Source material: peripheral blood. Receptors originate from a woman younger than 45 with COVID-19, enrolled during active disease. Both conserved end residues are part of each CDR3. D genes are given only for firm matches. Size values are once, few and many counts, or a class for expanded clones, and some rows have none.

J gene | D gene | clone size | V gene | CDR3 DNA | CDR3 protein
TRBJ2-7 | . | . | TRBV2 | TGTGCCAGCAGGCAAGGCATGTCTAGGTACGAGCAGTACTTC | CASRQGMSRYEQYF
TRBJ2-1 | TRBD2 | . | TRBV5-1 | TGCGCCAGCAGCCTTAGCGGGAGTATGGAGAATGAGCAGTTCTTC | CASSLSGSMENEQFF
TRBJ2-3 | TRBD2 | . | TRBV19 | TGTGCCAGTAGTCCAGCGGGAGGGGCAGATACGCAGTATTTT | CASSPAGGADTQYF
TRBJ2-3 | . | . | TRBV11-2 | TGTGCCAGCAGCTCCTCCGGGGGTAGGCAGTATTTT | CASSSSGGRQYF
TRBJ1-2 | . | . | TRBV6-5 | TGTGCCAGCAGCAGGTTCGGCTATGGCTACACCTTC | CASSRFGYGYTF
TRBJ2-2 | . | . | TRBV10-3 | TGTGCCATCAGTGAGTCGTCAGTCACCGGGGAGCTGTTTTTT | CAISESSVTGELFF
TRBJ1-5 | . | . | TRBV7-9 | TGTGCCAGCAGCTCGGGGGGGGAGCAGCCCCAGCATTTT | CASSSGGEQPQHF
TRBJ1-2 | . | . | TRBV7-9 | TGTGCCAGCAGCTTACCTCTGGACGTGGGGGGCTATGGCTACACCTTC | CASSLPLDVGGYGYTF
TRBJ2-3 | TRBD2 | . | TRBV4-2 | TGTGCCAGCAGCCAAGGACTAGCGGGAGCCCTCCCAGATACGCAGTATTTT | CASSQGLAGALPDTQYF
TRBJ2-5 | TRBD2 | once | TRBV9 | TGTGCCAGCAGCTCAGGACTAGCGGGCCCAGGGAGGGAGACCCAGTACTTC | CASSSGLAGPGRETQYF
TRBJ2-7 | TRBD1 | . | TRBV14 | TGTGCCAGCAGCCAAGCGGGACAGGGCTCCTACGAGCAGTACTTC | CASSQAGQGSYEQYF
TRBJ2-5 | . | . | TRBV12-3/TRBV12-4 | TGTGCATCCGTAGTAGGGGGGACCCAGTACTTC | CASVVGGTQYF
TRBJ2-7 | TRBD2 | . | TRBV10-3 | TGTGCCATCAGTGACGGCGGGAGGCCCTCCTACGAGCAGTACTTC | CAISDGGRPSYEQYF
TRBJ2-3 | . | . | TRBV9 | TGTGCCAGCAGCGCAGACAGCAGCACAGATACGCAGTATTTT | CASSADSSTDTQYF
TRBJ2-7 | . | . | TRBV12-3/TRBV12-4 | TGTGCCAGCAGCACGGGGAGCTCCTACGAGCAGTACTTC | CASSTGSSYEQYF
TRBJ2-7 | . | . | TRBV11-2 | TGTGCCAGCAGTCCCGACATCTACGAGCAGTACTTC | CASSPDIYEQYF
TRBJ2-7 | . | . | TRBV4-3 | TGCGCCAGCAGCCCTTCGGCGGGAATTTCCTACGAGCAGTACTTC | CASSPSAGISYEQYF
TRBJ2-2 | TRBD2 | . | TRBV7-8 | TGTGCCAGCAGCATGAGACTAGCGCCTAACACCGGGGAGCTGTTTTTT | CASSMRLAPNTGELFF
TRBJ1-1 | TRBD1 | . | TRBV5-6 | TGTGCCAGCAGCTGGGGGACAGGATCGAACACTGAAGCTTTCTTT | CASSWGTGSNTEAFF
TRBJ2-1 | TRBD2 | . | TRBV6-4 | TGTGCCAGCAGTTCACTAGCGGGAGACTACAATGAGCAGTTCTTC | CASSSLAGDYNEQFF
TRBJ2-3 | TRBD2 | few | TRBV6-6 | TGTGCCAGCACAGCGGGAGGTCCAGATACGCAGTATTTT | CASTAGGPDTQYF
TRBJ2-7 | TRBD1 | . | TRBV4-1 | TGCGCCAGCAGCCAAACTAGGGACAGCTATTACGAGCAGTACTTC | CASSQTRDSYYEQYF
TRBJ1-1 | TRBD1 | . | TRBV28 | TGTGCCAGCAGTCAGAACAGGGGCGAAGCTTTCTTT | CASSQNRGEAFF
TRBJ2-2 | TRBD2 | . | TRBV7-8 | TGTGCCAGCAGCTTAAAGTGGGCGGGAGTACACACCGGGGAGCTGTTTTTT | CASSLKWAGVHTGELFF
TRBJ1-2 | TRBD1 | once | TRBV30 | TGTGCCTGGAGAGGGGACAGGGCCTATGGCTACACCTTC | CAWRGDRAYGYTF
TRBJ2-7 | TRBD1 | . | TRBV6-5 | TGTGCCAGCAACATAAACAGGGGAGCGGCCGAGCAGTACTTC | CASNINRGAAEQYF
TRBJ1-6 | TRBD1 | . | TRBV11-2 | TGTGCCAGCAGCCCTCAGGGGGACTCACCCCTCCACTTT | CASSPQGDSPLHF
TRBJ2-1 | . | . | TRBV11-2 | TGTGCCAGCAGCCCTTACTTGGAGGACTACAATGAGCAGTTCTTC | CASSPYLEDYNEQFF
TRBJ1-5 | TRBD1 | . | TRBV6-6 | TGTGCCAGCAGCGGACAGGGAGTAAGCCAGCCCCAGCATTTT | CASSGQGVSQPQHF
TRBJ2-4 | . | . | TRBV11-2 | TGTGCCAGCAGCCCCCGGGTAAAAAACATTCAGTACTTC | CASSPRVKNIQYF
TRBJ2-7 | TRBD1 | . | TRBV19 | TGTGCCAGTAGTTCGCCGGGACAGAACCCCTACGAGCAGTACTTC | CASSSPGQNPYEQYF
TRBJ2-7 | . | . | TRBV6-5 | TGTGCCAGCAGCCGACTAGACAGGGTGCAGGGCGAGCAGTACTTC | CASSRLDRVQGEQYF
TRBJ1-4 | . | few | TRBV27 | TGTGCCAGTCAACGATCGGGGGGAGCACCTTTTAATGAAAAACTGTTTTTT | CASQRSGGAPFNEKLFF
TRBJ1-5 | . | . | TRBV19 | TGTGCCAGTAGTATGGGAGGTCTCCTTCAGCCCCAGCATTTT | CASSMGGLLQPQHF
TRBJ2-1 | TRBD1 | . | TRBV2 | TGTGCCAGCAGTGAAGCGCGGGGACAGGGATGGAATGAGCAGTTCTTC | CASSEARGQGWNEQFF
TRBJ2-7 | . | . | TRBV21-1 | TGTGCCAGCAGCAAAGGGACTAGCGGGAGGGATCCCTACGAGCAGTACTTC | CASSKGTSGRDPYEQYF